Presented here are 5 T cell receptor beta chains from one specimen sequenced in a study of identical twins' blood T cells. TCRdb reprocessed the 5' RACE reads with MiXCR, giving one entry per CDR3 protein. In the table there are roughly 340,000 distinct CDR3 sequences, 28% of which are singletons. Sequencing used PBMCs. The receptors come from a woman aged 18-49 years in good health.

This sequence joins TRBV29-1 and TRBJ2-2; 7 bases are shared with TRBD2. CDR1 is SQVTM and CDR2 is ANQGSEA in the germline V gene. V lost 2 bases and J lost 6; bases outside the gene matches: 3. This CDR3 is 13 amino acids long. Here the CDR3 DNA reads TGCAGCGTTGAATCTGGGGGGGCCGGGGAGCTGTTTTTT. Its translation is CSVESGGAGELFF.

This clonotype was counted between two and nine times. The CDR3 region is CSVEDRGNNYEQYF. As DNA, the CDR3 is TGCAGCGTTGAAGATAGGGGGAACAACTACGAGCAGTACTTC. The rearrangement joins TRBV29-1 to TRBJ2-7, with a weak D call TRBD1 (6 bases). The CDR3 has 14 residues. Deletions cut 0 bases from V and 3 bases from J, with 12 bases between. Germline assignment: CDR1 SQVTM and CDR2 ANQGSEA.

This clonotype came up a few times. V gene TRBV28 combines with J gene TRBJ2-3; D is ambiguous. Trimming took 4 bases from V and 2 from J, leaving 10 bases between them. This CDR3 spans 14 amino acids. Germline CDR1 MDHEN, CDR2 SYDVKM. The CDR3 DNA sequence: TGTGCCAGCAGTTCGACTTGGAACACAGATACGCAGTATTTT. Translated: CASSSTWNTDTQYF.

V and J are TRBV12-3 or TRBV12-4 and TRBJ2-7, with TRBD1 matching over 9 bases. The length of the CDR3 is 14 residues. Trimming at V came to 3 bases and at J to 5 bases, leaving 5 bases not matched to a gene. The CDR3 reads CASSFRDREHEQYF. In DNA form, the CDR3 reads TGTGCCAGCAGTTTTCGGGACAGGGAACACGAGCAGTACTTC.

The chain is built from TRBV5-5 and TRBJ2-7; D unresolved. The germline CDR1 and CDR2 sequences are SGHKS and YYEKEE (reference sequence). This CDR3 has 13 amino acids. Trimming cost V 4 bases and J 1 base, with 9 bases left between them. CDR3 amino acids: CASSASNSYEQYF. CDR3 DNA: TGTGCCAGCAGCGCATCGAATTCCTACGAGCAGTACTTC.